These 29 T cell receptor beta chains originate from one sample sequenced in a study of T cell repertoires in cytomegalovirus infection. TCRdb reprocessed the reads via MiXCR and lists one record per CDR3 protein. The sample yields around 530,000 distinct CDR3 sequences, approximately 15% seen once. Sequencing was done on a sample of CD8+ T cells from PBMCs. These receptors came from a human donor in good health (CMV status not recorded). Some clones in this sample may be carry-over from other donors' samples.

The genes are TRBV29-1 and TRBJ2-7, with 8 bases matching TRBD1. The germline V gene has CDR1 SQVTM and CDR2 ANQGSEA. The CDR3 sequence is 15 residues long. Losses at the gene ends were 6 bases for V and 1 base for J; bases not matched to a gene: 11. The CDR3: CSVGDRGRPSYEQYF. The CDR3 nucleotides are TGCAGCGTGGGTGACAGGGGACGACCATCCTACGAGCAGTACTTC.

This clonotype was observed many times. V is TRBV11-1 and J is TRBJ2-5, with 9 bases matching TRBD2. The CDR3 extends over 15 amino acids. Trimming removed 3 bases from V and 5 bases from J; junction bases left unmatched: 7. Germline V gene lookup returns CDR1 SGHAT and CDR2 FQDESV (reference sequence). In nucleotides, the CDR3 is TGTGCCAGCAGCTTGGGACTAGCCGGGTCGGAGACCCAGTACTTC. It is translated as CASSLGLAGSETQYF.

J is TRBJ2-5 and V is TRBV2; a weak D match, TRBD1 (7 bases). Trimming left V 11 bases short and J 5 bases short, with 15 bases between. The CDR3 consists of 12 residues. In germline, CDR1 is SNHLY, CDR2 FYNNEI. This chain's CDR3 is CAAGGPRETQYF. CDR3 DNA: TGTGCCGCAGGGGGGCCGAGGGAGACCCAGTACTTC.

This clonotype occurred a few times. The V and J genes are TRBV28 and TRBJ2-7, with D maybe TRBD1 (6 bases). Trimming cost V 5 bases and J 0 bases, with 17 bases left between them. Germline CDR1 MDHEN, CDR2 SYDVKM. The CDR3 is 16 amino acids. CDR3 in amino acids: CASSPGQLASSYEQYF. In DNA, the CDR3 is TGTGCCAGCAGTCCAGGACAGTTGGCTAGCTCCTACGAGCAGTACTTC.

There are many counts of this clonotype. The chain is built from TRBV6-1 and TRBJ2-1; D call uncertain. Germline V lookup: CDR1 MNHNS, CDR2 SASEGT. The CDR3 spans 10 residues. The V end was cut by 7 bases, the J end by 9 bases, with 7 bases between. This CDR3 reads CASIFGEQFF. Written as DNA, the CDR3 is TGTGCCAGCATTTTTGGTGAGCAGTTCTTC.

This clonotype was observed a few times. V and J are TRBV6-1 and TRBJ2-2; 7 bases match TRBD1. J was trimmed by 3 bases and V by 2 bases; bases with no gene match: 12. The V gene's germline CDR1 is MNHNS and CDR2 SASEGT. CDR3 length: 18 residues. CDR3 DNA sequence: TGTGCCAGCAGTGAATCCCCGCCCAGGGGGAGTGACACCGGGGAGCTGTTTTTT. It yields the protein CASSESPPRGSDTGELFF.

This chain joins TRBV14 and TRBJ1-1; the D gene is possibly TRBD1 (5 bases). CDR1 SGHDN and CDR2 FVKESK come from the germline V gene. This CDR3 is 14 amino acids long. V was cut by 6 bases and J by 3 bases, with 14 bases left in between. In DNA form, the CDR3 reads TGTGCCAGCAGACCGGACGGGGGGGACACTGAAGCTTTCTTT. This sequence encodes CASRPDGGDTEAFF. The full variable domain, in which reference TRBV14 and TRBJ1-1 provide the parts outside the CDR3, is EAGVTQFPSHSVIEKGQTVTLRCDPISGHDNLYWYRRVMGKEIKFLLHFVKESKQDESGMPNNRFLAERTGGTYSTLKVQPAELEDSGVYFCASRPDGGDTEAFFGQGTRLTVV.

This clonotype came up a few times. This chain links TRBV19 with TRBJ2-7; unclear D gene. CDR3 length: 13 residues. Between the trimmed V and J ends, which lost 3 bases and 7 bases, there was a span of 13 bases. Germline CDR1 is LNHDA and CDR2 is SQIVND (reference sequence). CDR3 nucleotide sequence: TGTGCCAGTAGTATGACGGCACTGGGGGAGCAGTACTTC. Translating gives CASSMTALGEQYF.

This clonotype was counted only a few times. With a much larger clone just one base away, this may be a read error. The chain joins TRBV7-9 to TRBJ2-5; 7 nucleotides agree with TRBD2. The CDR3 sequence is 15 residues long. Germline V gene lookup returns CDR1 SEHNR and CDR2 FQNEAQ (reference sequence). CDR3 loop: CANSLGGGVKETQYF. Written as DNA, the CDR3 is TGTGCCAACAGCTTAGGCGGGGGTGTCAAAGAGACCCAGTACTTC.

This chain connects TRBV6-5 to TRBJ1-6; D gene unclear. Per the germline V gene, CDR1 is MNHEY and CDR2 is SVGAGI. Trimming removed 2 bases at V and 6 bases at J, with 8 bases between. The CDR3 contains 14 residues. CDR3 DNA sequence: TGTGCCAGCAGTTACGATGGAGTTAATTCACCCCTCCACTTT. Encoded protein: CASSYDGVNSPLHF.

This CDR3 is CASSLGPSAYGYTF. In DNA, the CDR3 is TGTGCCAGCAGTCTCGGGCCAAGCGCCTATGGCTACACCTTC. V is TRBV2 and J is TRBJ1-2; D is unclear. The CDR3 sequence is 14 residues long. The V end was cut by 5 bases, the J end by 4 bases, with 14 bases between. Per the germline V gene, CDR1 is SNHLY and CDR2 is FYNNEI.

The chain recombines TRBV19 with TRBJ1-1; no definite D call. Trimming stripped 6 bases from V and 1 base from J, with 12 bases between. This CDR3 region has 14 residues. CDR1 LNHDA and CDR2 SQIVND come from the germline V gene (reference sequence). The CDR3 region is CASRTGPTNTEAFF. CDR3 in DNA: TGTGCCAGTAGGACTGGCCCCACGAACACTGAAGCTTTCTTT. Drawing the rest from reference TRBV19 and TRBJ1-1, the complete variable domain is DGGITQSPKYLFRKEGQNVTLSCEQNLNHDAMYWYRQDPGQGLRLIYYSQIVNDFQKGDIAEGYSVSREKKESFPLTVTSAQKNPTAFYLCASRTGPTNTEAFFGQGTRLTVV.

Ten or more counts support this clonotype. The chain uses TRBV7-3 and TRBJ2-5; D unresolved. The V end was cut by 1 base, the J end by 4 bases, with 13 bases between. The germline CDR1 and CDR2 sequences are SGHTA and FQGTGA. The CDR3 has 15 amino acids. The CDR3 reads CASSLSATSRETQYF. The CDR3 DNA sequence: TGTGCCAGCAGCTTAAGTGCGACTTCTCGAGAGACCCAGTACTTC.

This clonotype was observed many times. J is TRBJ2-7 and V is TRBV27; D gene ambiguous. CDR3 size: 14 residues. Trimming cost V 2 bases and J 4 bases, with 12 bases left between them. CDR1 and CDR2 from the germline V gene are MNHEY and SMNVEV (reference sequence). CDR3 loop: CASSLKVTPYEQYF. In DNA, the CDR3 is TGTGCCAGCAGTTTAAAAGTCACACCGTACGAGCAGTACTTC.

This clonotype occurred a few times. The rearrangement uses TRBV19 and TRBJ2-1; D may be TRBD1 or TRBD2 (5 bases each). From germline, CDR1 is LNHDA and CDR2 SQIVND (reference sequence). Trimming left V 5 bases short and J 10 bases short, with 15 bases between. The length of the CDR3 is 13 residues. The CDR3 protein is CASSVTGTREQFF. CDR3 DNA: TGTGCCAGTAGTGTGACCGGGACGAGAGAGCAGTTCTTC. Together with reference TRBV19 and TRBJ2-1, the CDR3 gives the full variable domain: DGGITQSPKYLFRKEGQNVTLSCEQNLNHDAMYWYRQDPGQGLRLIYYSQIVNDFQKGDIAEGYSVSREKKESFPLTVTSAQKNPTAFYLCASSVTGTREQFFGPGTRLTVL.

This clonotype was found a few times. V gene TRBV3-1 combines with J gene TRBJ2-7, with D hard to call. The CDR3 has 15 residues. V lost 1 base and J 0 bases, leaving 10 bases between the germline ends. CDR1 LGHDT and CDR2 YNNKEL come from the germline V gene (reference sequence). The CDR3 DNA follows: TGTGCCAGCAGCCAAGGGAAGGGTCCCTCCTACGAGCAGTACTTC. This translates into CASSQGKGPSYEQYF.

The table lists this clonotype with many counts. This chain links TRBV27 with TRBJ1-1, with D unclear. The V gene's germline CDR1 is MNHEY and CDR2 SMNVEV (reference sequence). Between the trimmed V and J ends, which lost 8 bases and 1 base, there was a span of 8 bases. The CDR3 consists of 12 residues. The CDR3 region is CASAPGNTEAFF. DNA of the CDR3: TGTGCCAGCGCGCCCGGGAACACTGAAGCTTTCTTT.

This clonotype came up a few times. The chain is built from TRBV7-3 and TRBJ1-2; the D is unclear. Germline lookup yields CDR1 SGHTA and CDR2 FQGTGA. Trimming took 8 bases from V and 8 from J, leaving 15 bases between them. The CDR3 loop spans 12 amino acids. CDR3 bases: TGTGCCAGCTACTCCTTGGTGGACGGCTACACCTTC. It is translated as CASYSLVDGYTF.

This chain connects TRBV20-1 to TRBJ2-4; 9 bases line up with TRBD2. From germline, CDR1 is DFQATT and CDR2 SNEGSKA (reference sequence). The CDR3 is 17 amino acids. J was trimmed by 3 bases and V by 2 bases; bases with no gene match: 11. Here the CDR3 DNA reads TGCAGTGCTAGACCCTCTTTAGCGGGAGCCCTCAAAAACATTCAGTACTTC. It yields the protein CSARPSLAGALKNIQYF.

This clonotype was recorded at least ten times. The chain joins TRBV5-5 to TRBJ1-5; TRBD1 matches at 9 bases. This CDR3 region has 18 residues. With 5 bases clipped from V and 2 bases from J, the junction kept 14 bases outside the gene matches. Germline CDR1 SGHKS, CDR2 YYEKEE (reference sequence). Written as DNA, the CDR3 is TGTGCCAGCAGTCGTGGCAGGACAGGGGTGAGCGGCAATCAGCCCCAGCATTTT. It codes for CASSRGRTGVSGNQPQHF.

This clonotype was counted at least ten times. The V gene is TRBV27, the J gene TRBJ2-7; the D is unclear. From germline, CDR1 is MNHEY and CDR2 SMNVEV (reference sequence). This CDR3 contains 16 residues. V lost 3 bases, J lost 4 bases, and 19 bases lay in between. The CDR3 sequence is CASSFSSGVVLYEQYF. The DNA for the CDR3 is TGTGCCAGCAGTTTTAGTTCTGGGGTAGTATTGTACGAGCAGTACTTC.

About this clonotype itself: This could be a read error, since a much larger clone is one nucleotide away. A read error is likely, as this CDR3 ends without the conserved phenylalanine or tryptophan. This rearrangement joins TRBV7-6 to TRBJ2-1; 11 positions agree with TRBD1. Unmatched junction bases numbered 5, after V lost 3 bases and J lost 4 bases. Germline V gives CDR1 SGHVS, CDR2 FNYEAQ. The CDR3 has 16 residues. CDR3 in amino acids: CASSFGQGAPYNEQFV. CDR3 DNA sequence: TGTGCCAGCAGCTTCGGACAGGGGGCCCCTTACAATGAGCAGTTCGTC.

The chain recombines TRBV27 with TRBJ1-5; D ambiguous. This CDR3 has 11 residues. The germline V and J ends were trimmed by 7 bases and 4 bases, with 5 bases remaining between them. CDR1 and CDR2 from the germline V gene are MNHEY and SMNVEV (reference sequence). CDR3 sequence reads: CASTVNQPQHF. The CDR3 DNA follows: TGTGCCAGCACCGTGAATCAGCCCCAGCATTTT.

This clonotype was observed at least ten times. The chain links TRBV7-2 to TRBJ2-4; D is unclear. In germline, CDR1 is SGHTA, CDR2 FQGNSA. This CDR3 has 14 residues. V lost 1 base to trimming and J lost 2 bases, with 6 bases between them. The CDR3 loop reads CASSLGGTKNIQYF. CDR3 bases: TGTGCCAGCAGCTTAGGGGGAACCAAAAACATTCAGTACTTC.

This clonotype occurred many times. The chain couples TRBV7-9 to TRBJ2-3; 9 bases are a match to TRBD2. Trimming cost V 5 bases and J 0 bases; bases outside gene matches: 21. The CDR3 extends over 21 amino acids. Germline values: CDR1 SEHNR, CDR2 FQNEAQ (reference sequence). The CDR3 protein is CASSPSLGQIAGESSTDTQYF. The CDR3 bases are TGTGCCAGCAGCCCTTCCTTGGGACAGATAGCGGGGGAGAGTAGCACAGATACGCAGTATTTT.

The CDR3 coding sequence is TGCGCCAGCAGCGAAGAGACAGGGGCCTACGAGCAGTACTTC. Encoded protein: CASSEETGAYEQYF. The chain uses TRBV10-2 and TRBJ2-7; TRBD1 aligns across 8 bases. Trimming cost V 6 bases and J 2 bases; bases outside gene matches: 6. CDR1 and CDR2 from the germline V gene are WSHSY and SAAADI. This CDR3 has 14 amino acids.

The V and J genes are TRBV18 and TRBJ2-7; 9 bases fit TRBD2. This CDR3 has 16 amino acids. Trimming cost V 3 bases and J 3 bases; bases outside gene matches: 9. Germline-derived CDR1 and CDR2 are KGHSH and LQKENI. For the CDR3, the DNA is TGTGCCAGCTCACCCGAAGGGCGGGAGGGCCACTACGAGCAGTACTTC. Translated, it gives CASSPEGREGHYEQYF.

This clonotype has more than one count but fewer than ten. The V call is TRBV23-1, the J call TRBJ2-3, with D unresolved. TRBV23-1 is an ORF for which the function is uncertain. V lost 7 bases, J lost 6 bases, and 20 bases lay in between. The CDR3 has 15 amino acids. This CDR3 is CASTHPEQLSDTQYF. DNA for the CDR3: TGCGCCAGCACCCACCCGGAACAGTTGAGTGATACGCAGTATTTT.

The chain combines TRBV5-1 with TRBJ2-5, with 10 bases fitting TRBD2. Per the germline V gene, CDR1 is SGHRS and CDR2 is YFSETQ. V lost 0 bases, J lost 1 base, and 3 bases stayed unmatched. This CDR3 region has 16 residues. In nucleotides, the CDR3 is TGCGCCAGCAGCTTGGCTAGCGGGGGACTCCAAGAGACCCAGTACTTC. It codes for CASSLASGGLQETQYF.